This is a list of T cell receptor beta chains from one sample in a study of OX40 agonist ivuxolimab in advanced cancers. Assay used: immunoSEQ multiplex PCR; TCRdb lists only in-frame clones, some missing. The profile shows approximately 12,000 clones, roughly 77% of them singletons. Sequenced material: CD4+ or CD8+ T cells sorted from blood, taken in a trial of the OX40 agonist ivuxolimab. The receptors were gathered from an adult with an advanced solid tumor such as melanoma, head and neck, liver or kidney cancer. Each CDR3 is given with its conserved first and last residue. A D gene is named only where the DNA matches it firmly. The size entry is marked missing in some rows and otherwise reads once, few, many or a size class.

TRBJ2-3,TRBD2,TRBV2,NA,CASEGLAESTDTQYF,TGTGCCAGCGAGGGACTAGCGGAAAGCACAGATACGCAGTATTTT
TRBJ2-1,TRBD2,TRBV27,NA,CASSLLAGGNEQFF,TGTGCCAGCAGTTTGCTAGCGGGAGGCAATGAGCAGTTCTTC
TRBJ2-6,TRBD2,TRBV4-2,NA,CASSQTSGVLIPAGGANVLTF,TGTGCCAGCAGCCAGACCAGCGGGGTGTTGATCCCTGCTGGTGGGGCCAACGTCCTGACTTTC
TRBJ1-3,TRBD1,TRBV13,NA,CASSLGTGGSGNTIYF,TGTGCCAGCAGCTTAGGGACAGGGGGCTCTGGAAACACCATATATTTT
TRBJ1-3,NA,TRBV9,NA,CASSVSTSGNTIYF,TGTGCCAGTTCAGTCAGCACCTCTGGAAACACCATATATTTT
TRBJ2-7,NA,TRBV6-6,NA,CASSYTQGFHEQYF,TGTGCCAGCAGTTACACACAGGGTTTTCACGAGCAGTACTTC
TRBJ2-5,NA,TRBV11-2,NA,CASSLSSLFDRPETQYF,TGTGCCAGCAGCTTATCTAGCCTATTCGACAGGCCGGAGACCCAGTACTTC
TRBJ1-4,TRBD1,TRBV28,NA,CASSLKSRDSATNEKLFF,TGTGCCAGCAGTCTTAAGTCCCGGGACAGTGCAACTAATGAAAAACTGTTTTTT
TRBJ2-2,NA,TRBV5-1,NA,CASAPYANTGELFF,TGCGCCAGCGCACCCTACGCCAACACCGGGGAGCTGTTTTTT
TRBJ2-7,TRBD1,TRBV6-1,few,CASSEIVQGDVYEQYF,TGTGCCAGCAGTGAAATAGTACAGGGGGACGTCTACGAGCAGTACTTC
TRBJ2-7,NA,TRBV28,NA,CASSPSGTIHYEQYF,TGTGCCAGCAGTCCTTCCGGGACAATCCACTACGAGCAGTACTTC
TRBJ2-1,NA,TRBV11-2,once,CASSLDGASYNEQFF,TGTGCCAGCAGCTTAGATGGGGCGTCCTACAATGAGCAGTTCTTC
TRBJ1-5,NA,TRBV19,NA,CASSITGYSNQPQHF,TGTGCCAGTAGTATCACGGGGTATAGCAATCAGCCCCAGCATTTT
TRBJ1-1,TRBD1,TRBV7-3,few,CASSQGGGTEAFF,TGTGCCAGCAGCCAGGGGGGAGGCACTGAAGCTTTCTTT
TRBJ2-3,TRBD2,TRBV5-1,NA,CASSFGDGGWPDTQYF,TGCGCCAGCAGCTTCGGGGACGGGGGGTGGCCAGATACGCAGTATTTT
TRBJ2-1,NA,TRBV11-2,NA,CASSLATAGHRERNEQFF,TGTGCCAGCAGCTTAGCGACTGCGGGACACCGGGAGAGAAATGAGCAGTTCTTC
TRBJ2-7,NA,TRBV21-1,NA,CASSPITETGTGSYEQYF,TGTGCCAGCAGCCCTATAACTGAGACCGGGACAGGCTCCTACGAGCAGTACTTC
TRBJ2-1,TRBD1,TRBV18,NA,CASSPTGGGYNEQFF,TGTGCCAGCTCGCCTACAGGGGGCGGCTACAATGAGCAGTTCTTC
TRBJ1-1,NA,TRBV10-1,NA,CASSVSRNTEAFF,TGCGCCAGCAGTGTGTCCAGGAACACTGAAGCTTTCTTT
TRBJ2-1,TRBD2,TRBV4-1,NA,CASSQDASGGAYYNEQFF,TGCGCCAGCAGCCAAGACGCTAGCGGGGGGGCTTACTACAATGAGCAGTTCTTC
TRBJ2-7,NA,TRBV19,NA,CASSAEGSAYEQYF,TGTGCCAGTAGTGCCGAAGGGTCAGCCTACGAGCAGTACTTC
TRBJ2-1,NA,TRBV28,few,CASSTITGSSYNEQFF,TGTGCCAGCAGCACCATTACAGGGAGTTCCTACAATGAGCAGTTCTTC
TRBJ1-1,NA,TRBV7-2,NA,CASSSGLSTEAFF,TGTGCCAGCAGCTCAGGGCTTAGCACTGAAGCTTTCTTT
TRBJ1-1,NA,TRBV5-1,NA,CASSLVMNTEAFF,TGCGCCAGCAGCTTGGTAATGAACACTGAAGCTTTCTTT
TRBJ2-3,NA,TRBV14,once,CASSLFTDTQYF,TGTGCCAGCAGCCTCTTCACAGATACGCAGTATTTT
TRBJ2-1,NA,TRBV5-5,NA,CASSLVDRNEQFF,TGTGCCAGCAGCTTGGTTGACCGCAATGAGCAGTTCTTC
TRBJ2-5,NA,TRBV7-9,NA,CASSLVQGEETQYF,TGTGCCAGCAGCTTAGTGCAGGGAGAGGAGACCCAGTACTTC
TRBJ2-5,NA,TRBV15,few,CATSRERWAGETQYF,TGTGCCACCAGCAGAGAGAGGTGGGCAGGGGAGACCCAGTACTTC
TRBJ2-7,NA,TRBV5-6,few,CASSSLTVYEQYF,TGTGCCAGCAGCTCGTTGACAGTCTACGAGCAGTACTTC
TRBJ2-7,TRBD2,TRBV7-9,NA,CASTYGGTPYEQYF,TGTGCCAGCACCTACGGGGGGACCCCCTACGAGCAGTACTTC
TRBJ1-1,NA,TRBV27,NA,CASSLWGGQHTEAFF,TGTGCCAGCAGTTTATGGGGGGGGCAGCACACTGAAGCTTTCTTT
TRBJ2-3,NA,TRBV28,NA,CASSPQRASTDTQYF,TGTGCCAGCAGTCCTCAGAGAGCTAGCACAGATACGCAGTATTTT
TRBJ2-1,NA,TRBV6-5,NA,CASSYGGSRNYNEQFF,TGTGCCAGCAGTTACGGTGGGAGCCGTAATTACAATGAGCAGTTCTTC
TRBJ2-6,TRBD1,TRBV4-3,NA,CASSEKWTGPSGANVLTF,TGCGCCAGCAGCGAAAAATGGACAGGGCCCTCTGGGGCCAACGTCCTGACTTTC
TRBJ1-5,NA,TRBV27,NA,CASSSGLNQPQHF,TGTGCCAGCAGCTCAGGGCTTAATCAGCCCCAGCATTTT
TRBJ1-1,NA,TRBV6-6,NA,CASSYSGGVNTEAFF,TGTGCCAGCAGTTACTCGGGGGGGGTGAACACTGAAGCTTTCTTT
TRBJ2-1,TRBD1,TRBV9,few,CASSGRGQGGPNEQFF,TGTGCCAGCAGCGGGCGGGGACAGGGAGGTCCCAATGAGCAGTTCTTC
TRBJ1-2,NA,TRBV7-9,NA,CASSHSGYGSYGYTF,TGTGCCAGCAGCCACTCGGGGTATGGATCCTATGGCTACACCTTC
TRBJ2-3,NA,TRBV4-2,NA,CASSQESYSTDTQYF,TGTGCCAGCAGCCAAGAGTCATATAGCACAGATACGCAGTATTTT
TRBJ1-1,TRBD1,TRBV28,NA,CASSLLGTGSTEAFF,TGTGCCAGCAGTTTACTGGGGACAGGGAGCACTGAAGCTTTCTTT
TRBJ1-6,NA,TRBV28,NA,CASSRQETSRALHF,TGTGCCAGCAGCAGACAGGAGACCTCTCGGGCCCTCCACTTT
TRBJ2-3,TRBD2,TRBV11-2,NA,CASSLSGGTDTQYF,TGTGCCAGCAGCCTTAGCGGGGGCACAGATACGCAGTATTTT
TRBJ2-1,TRBD2,TRBV29-1,NA,CSVEGSEAGGWWNEQFF,TGCAGCGTTGAAGGCTCTGAGGCGGGAGGGTGGTGGAATGAGCAGTTCTTC
TRBJ2-7,NA,TRBV4-1,few,CASSQTHSYEQYF,TGCGCCAGCAGCCAAACCCACTCCTACGAGCAGTACTTC
TRBJ1-1,NA,TRBV6-5,NA,CASSPGRMNTEAFF,TGTGCCAGCAGTCCCGGACGGATGAACACTGAAGCTTTCTTT
TRBJ1-1,NA,TRBV29-1,NA,CSVEVGDSINTEAFF,TGCAGCGTTGAGGTCGGGGACTCTATTAACACTGAAGCTTTCTTT
TRBJ2-3,NA,TRBV5-8,once,CASSFGADTQYF,TGTGCCAGCAGCTTTGGGGCAGATACGCAGTATTTT
TRBJ2-7,TRBD1,TRBV5-5,once,CASSVGQGSYEQYF,TGTGCCAGCAGCGTGGGACAGGGATCCTACGAGCAGTACTTC
TRBJ2-1,NA,TRBV4-1,NA,CASSQDFLELNEQFF,TGCGCCAGCAGCCAAGATTTCCTAGAGTTGAATGAGCAGTTCTTC
TRBJ2-2,TRBD2,TRBV27,NA,CASNIAGAVGELFF,TGTGCCAGCAATATAGCGGGAGCCGTCGGGGAGCTGTTTTTT
TRBJ1-4,TRBD1,TRBV4-3,NA,CASSQDRRSGGEKLFF,TGCGCCAGCAGCCAAGACCGCCGATCAGGGGGGGAAAAACTGTTTTTT
TRBJ1-1,NA,TRBV13,NA,CASSLKGFGLTEAFF,TGTGCCAGCAGCCTCAAGGGGTTCGGGCTGACTGAAGCTTTCTTT
TRBJ2-1,NA,TRBV7-8,NA,CASSLAVLETSYNEQFF,TGTGCCAGCAGCTTAGCGGTACTAGAGACCTCCTACAATGAGCAGTTCTTC
TRBJ2-2,NA,TRBV9,NA,CASSPWTGELFF,TGTGCCAGCAGCCCTTGGACGGGGGAGCTGTTTTTT
TRBJ2-7,TRBD1,TRBV5-1,NA,CASSVGTGRAYEQYF,TGCGCCAGCAGCGTGGGGACAGGGAGGGCCTACGAGCAGTACTTC
TRBJ2-1,TRBD2,TRBV4-2,NA,CASSAGVDLYNEQFF,TGTGCCAGCAGCGCGGGAGTGGACTTGTACAATGAGCAGTTCTTC
TRBJ2-7,NA,TRBV7-9,few,CASSLAAYEQYF,TGTGCCAGCAGCTTAGCGGCGTACGAGCAGTACTTC